This T cell receptor beta chain was sequenced in a study of long-term antiretroviral therapy in people with HIV. General observations from the study: Clones that expanded before ART (that is, prior to treatment) dominated the repertoire at all time points.

This clone turned up a few times. The antigen remains undetermined. This was the immunoSEQ v3.0 assay at survey level. Measured with immunoSEQ multiplex PCR; TCRdb has only the in-frame clones, and not every one. The data show 30,000 to 40,000 clones, with about four fifths seen just once and approximately 3.7% held by the top ten. CDR1 and CDR2 from the germline V gene are SNHLY and FYNNEI. This CDR3 contains 15 residues. V lost 6 bases to trimming and J lost 2 bases; unmatched junction nucleotides: 7. Material: unsorted PBMCs, obtained 3 years after starting antiretroviral therapy. This chain connects TRBV2 to TRBJ1-5; TRBD1 aligns across 7 bases. The clonotype originates from a man aged 45-65 years with HIV. In nucleotides, the CDR3 is TGTGCCAGCAGAGGGACAGCCGTAGGCAATCAGCCCCAGCATTTT. Translated, it gives CASRGTAVGNQPQHF.